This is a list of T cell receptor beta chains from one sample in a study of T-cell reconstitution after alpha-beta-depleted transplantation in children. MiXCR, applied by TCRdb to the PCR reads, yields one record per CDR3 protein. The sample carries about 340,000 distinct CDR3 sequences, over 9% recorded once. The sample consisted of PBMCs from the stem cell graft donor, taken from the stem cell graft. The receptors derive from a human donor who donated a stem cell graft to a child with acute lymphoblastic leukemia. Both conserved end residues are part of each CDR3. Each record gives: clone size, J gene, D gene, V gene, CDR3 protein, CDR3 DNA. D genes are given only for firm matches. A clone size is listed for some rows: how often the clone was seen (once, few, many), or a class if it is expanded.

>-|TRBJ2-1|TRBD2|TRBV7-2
CASSAGGGVVDEQFF
TGTGCCAGCAGCGCGGGAGGTGGAGTCGTGGATGAGCAGTTCTTC
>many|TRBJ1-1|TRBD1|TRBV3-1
CASSQGQVISLDTEAFF
TGTGCCAGCAGCCAGGGACAGGTCATCTCTTTGGACACTGAAGCTTTCTTT
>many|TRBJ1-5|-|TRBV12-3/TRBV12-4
CASSLGLGQPQHF
TGTGCCAGCAGTTTAGGGTTAGGGCAGCCCCAGCATTTT
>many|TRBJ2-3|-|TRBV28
CATTQGGSTDTQYF
TGTGCCACCACCCAGGGCGGGAGCACAGATACGCAGTATTTT
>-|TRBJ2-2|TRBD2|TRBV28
CASSLWTSGNTGELFF
TGTGCCAGCAGTTTATGGACTAGCGGGAACACCGGGGAGCTGTTTTTT
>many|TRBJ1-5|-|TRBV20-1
CSARAGLGDQPQHF
TGCAGTGCTAGAGCGGGCCTCGGTGATCAGCCCCAGCATTTT
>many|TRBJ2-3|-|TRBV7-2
CAKEGGPRSTDTQYF
TGTGCCAAAGAGGGGGGGCCAAGGAGCACAGATACGCAGTATTTT
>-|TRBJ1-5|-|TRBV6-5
CASSPRRGLGNQPQHF
TGTGCCAGCAGCCCGAGGAGGGGACTGGGGAATCAGCCCCAGCATTTT
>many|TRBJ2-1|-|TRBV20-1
CSARRGRTYNEQFF
TGCAGTGCTAGAAGGGGCAGGACCTACAATGAGCAGTTCTTC
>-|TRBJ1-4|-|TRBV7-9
CASSPLGAGEKLFF
TGTGCCAGCAGCCCGTTGGGGGCTGGGGAAAAACTGTTTTTT
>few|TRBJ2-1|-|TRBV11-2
CASSLKDSRVGRRTNEQFF
TGTGCCAGCAGCTTAAAGGATTCCAGGGTGGGGCGACGGACCAATGAGCAGTTCTTC
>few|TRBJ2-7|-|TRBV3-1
CASSQVPGAISYEQYF
TGTGCCAGCAGCCAAGTACCGGGAGCGATTTCCTACGAGCAGTACTTC
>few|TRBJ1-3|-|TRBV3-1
CASSPDIGSGNTIYF
TGTGCCAGCAGCCCCGATATAGGATCTGGAAACACCATATATTTT
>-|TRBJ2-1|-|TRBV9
CASSVSGFSYNEQFF
TGTGCCAGCAGCGTGAGCGGGTTCTCCTACAATGAGCAGTTCTTC
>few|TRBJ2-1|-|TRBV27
CASSGGVLHNEQFF
TGTGCCAGCAGTGGGGGAGTTCTCCACAATGAGCAGTTCTTC
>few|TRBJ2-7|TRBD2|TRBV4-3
CASSQVPGGPYEQYF
TGCGCCAGCAGCCAAGTCCCGGGAGGCCCCTACGAGCAGTACTTC
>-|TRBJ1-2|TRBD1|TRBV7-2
CASSLAGQGIYGYTF
TGTGCCAGCAGCTTAGCGGGACAGGGGATCTATGGCTACACCTTC
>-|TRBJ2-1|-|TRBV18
CASSETILIRNEQFF
TGTGCCAGCTCAGAGACAATTCTGATCCGGAATGAGCAGTTCTTC
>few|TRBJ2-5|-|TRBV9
CASSVDVGGIEETQYF
TGTGCCAGCAGCGTAGATGTTGGGGGTATAGAAGAGACCCAGTACTTC
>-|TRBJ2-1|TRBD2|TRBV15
CATSHPVGLAGDEQFF
TGTGCCACCAGCCACCCAGTCGGGCTAGCGGGAGATGAGCAGTTCTTC
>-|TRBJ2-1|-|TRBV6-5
CASSYSSGTGIYNEQFF
TGTGCCAGCAGTTACTCGAGCGGGACAGGCATTTACAATGAGCAGTTCTTC
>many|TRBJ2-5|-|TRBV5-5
CASSLDVVETQYF
TGTGCCAGCAGCTTGGACGTTGTGGAGACCCAGTACTTC
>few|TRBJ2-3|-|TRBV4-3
CASSQEGIREHTDTQYF
TGCGCCAGCAGCCAAGAGGGGATCAGAGAACACACAGATACGCAGTATTTT
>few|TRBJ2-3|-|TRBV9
CASSVRGGGQQDTQYF
TGTGCCAGCAGCGTACGGGGAGGGGGGCAGCAGGATACGCAGTATTTT
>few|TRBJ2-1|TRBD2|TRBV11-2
CASSLVTSGRSGGNEQFF
TGTGCCAGCAGCTTGGTGACTAGCGGGAGGTCGGGGGGTAATGAGCAGTTCTTC